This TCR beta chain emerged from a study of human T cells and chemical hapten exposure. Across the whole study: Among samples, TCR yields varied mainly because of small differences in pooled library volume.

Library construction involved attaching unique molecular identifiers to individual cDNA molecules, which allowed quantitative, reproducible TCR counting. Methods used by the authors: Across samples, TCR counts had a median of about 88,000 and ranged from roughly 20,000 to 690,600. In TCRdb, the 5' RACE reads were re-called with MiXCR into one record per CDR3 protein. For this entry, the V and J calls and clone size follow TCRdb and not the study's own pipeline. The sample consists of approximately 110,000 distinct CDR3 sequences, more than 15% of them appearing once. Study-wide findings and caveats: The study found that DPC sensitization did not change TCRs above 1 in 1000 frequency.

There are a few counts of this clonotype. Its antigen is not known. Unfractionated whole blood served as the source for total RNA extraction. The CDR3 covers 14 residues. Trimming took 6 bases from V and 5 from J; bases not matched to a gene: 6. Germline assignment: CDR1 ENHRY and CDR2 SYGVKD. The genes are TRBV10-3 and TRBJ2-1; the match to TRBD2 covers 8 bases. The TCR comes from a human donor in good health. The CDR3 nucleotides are TGTGCCATCAGATCTACTAGCGGCAACAATGAGCAGTTCTTC. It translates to CAIRSTSGNNEQFF.